This TCR beta chain was sequenced for a study of blood T cell repertoires in COVID-19. On the study more broadly: The cDNA or gDNA used as material had been derived from T cells, B-cell-depleted T cells, or PBMCs.

Some clones are missing from TCRdb's copy, which holds only in-frame ones; the method was immunoSEQ multiplex PCR. The sample carries over 120,000 clones, about 79% recorded once. Germline V gene data show CDR1 as SEHNR and CDR2 as FQNEAQ (reference sequence). The CDR3 contains 13 residues. V lost 4 bases and J lost 3, with 9 bases in between. This chain uses TRBV7-9 with TRBJ1-2; unclear D gene. This sequence originates from a woman aged 80 or over with active or convalescent COVID-19. Sequenced sample: peripheral blood. The CDR3 nucleotides are TGTGCCAGCAGCTCCCATTTAGACTATGGCTACACCTTC. Translated, it gives CASSSHLDYGYTF.